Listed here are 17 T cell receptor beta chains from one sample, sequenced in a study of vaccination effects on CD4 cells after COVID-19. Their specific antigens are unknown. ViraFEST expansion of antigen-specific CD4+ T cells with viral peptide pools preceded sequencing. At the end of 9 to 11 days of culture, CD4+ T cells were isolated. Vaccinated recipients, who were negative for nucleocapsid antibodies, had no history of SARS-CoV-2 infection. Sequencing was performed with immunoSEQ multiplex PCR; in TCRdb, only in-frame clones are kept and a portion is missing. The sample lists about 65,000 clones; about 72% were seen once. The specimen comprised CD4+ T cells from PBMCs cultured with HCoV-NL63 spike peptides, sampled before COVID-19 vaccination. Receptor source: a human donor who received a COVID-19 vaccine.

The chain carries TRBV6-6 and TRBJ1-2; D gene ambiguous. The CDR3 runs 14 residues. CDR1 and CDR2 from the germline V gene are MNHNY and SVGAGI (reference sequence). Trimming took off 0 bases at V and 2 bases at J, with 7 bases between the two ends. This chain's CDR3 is CASSYSVGNYGYTF. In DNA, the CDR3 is TGTGCCAGCAGTTACTCGGTAGGCAACTATGGCTACACCTTC.

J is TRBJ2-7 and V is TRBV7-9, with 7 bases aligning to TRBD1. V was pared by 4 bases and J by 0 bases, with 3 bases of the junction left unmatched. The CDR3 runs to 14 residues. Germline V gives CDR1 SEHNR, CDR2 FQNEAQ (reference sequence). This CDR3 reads CASSWTGASYEQYV. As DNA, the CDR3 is TGTGCCAGCAGCTGGACAGGAGCCTCCTACGAGCAGTACGTC.

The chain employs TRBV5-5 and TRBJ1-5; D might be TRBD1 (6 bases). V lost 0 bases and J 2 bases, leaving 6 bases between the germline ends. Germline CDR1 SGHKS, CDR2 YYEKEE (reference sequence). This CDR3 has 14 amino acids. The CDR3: CASSLDRGNQPQHF. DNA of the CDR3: TGTGCCAGCAGCTTGGACAGGGGCAATCAGCCCCAGCATTTT. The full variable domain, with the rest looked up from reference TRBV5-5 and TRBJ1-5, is DAGVTQSPTHLIKTRGQQVTLRCSPISGHKSVSWYQQVLGQGPQFIFQYYEKEERGRGNFPDRFSARQFPNYSSELNVNALLLGDSALYLCASSLDRGNQPQHFGDGTRLSIL.

This chain's CDR3 is CASSSGTPSGNTIYF. The DNA of the CDR3 is TGCGCCAGCAGCTCCGGGACACCCTCTGGAAACACCATATATTTT. The rearrangement links TRBV5-1 to TRBJ1-3; TRBD1 might be the D (6 bases). Trimming cost V 3 bases and J 0 bases, with 10 bases left between them. The germline V gene has CDR1 SGHRS and CDR2 YFSETQ. The CDR3 runs to 15 residues.

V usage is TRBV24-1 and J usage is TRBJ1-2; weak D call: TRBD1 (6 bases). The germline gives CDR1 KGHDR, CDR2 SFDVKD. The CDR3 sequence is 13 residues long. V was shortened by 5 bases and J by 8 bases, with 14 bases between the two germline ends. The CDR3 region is CATSGYREGGYTF. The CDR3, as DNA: TGTGCCACCAGTGGTTACAGGGAGGGAGGCTACACCTTC.

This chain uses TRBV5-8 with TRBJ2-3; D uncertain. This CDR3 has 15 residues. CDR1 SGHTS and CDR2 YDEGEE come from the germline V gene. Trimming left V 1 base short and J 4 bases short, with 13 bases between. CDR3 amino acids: CASSLWSPSSDTQYF. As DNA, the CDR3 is TGTGCCAGCAGCTTGTGGTCGCCATCATCAGATACGCAGTATTTT. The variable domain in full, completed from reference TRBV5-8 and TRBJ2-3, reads EAGVTQSPTHLIKTRGQQATLRCSPISGHTSVYWYQQALGLGLQFLLWYDEGEERNRGNFPPRFSGRQFPNYSSELNVNALELEDSALYLCASSLWSPSSDTQYFGPGTRLTVL.

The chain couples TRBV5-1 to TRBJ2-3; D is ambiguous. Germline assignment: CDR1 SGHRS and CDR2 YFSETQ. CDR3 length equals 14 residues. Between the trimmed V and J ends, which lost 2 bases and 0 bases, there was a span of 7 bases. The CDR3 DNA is TGCGCCAGCAGCTTAGACAAGAGCACAGATACGCAGTATTTT. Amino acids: CASSLDKSTDTQYF.

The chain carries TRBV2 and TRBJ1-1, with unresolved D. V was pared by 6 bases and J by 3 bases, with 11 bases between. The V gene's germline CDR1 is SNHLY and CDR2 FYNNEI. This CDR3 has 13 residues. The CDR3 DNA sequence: TGTGCCAGCAGGAGGCTCCAGGACACTGAAGCTTTCTTT. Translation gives CASRRLQDTEAFF.

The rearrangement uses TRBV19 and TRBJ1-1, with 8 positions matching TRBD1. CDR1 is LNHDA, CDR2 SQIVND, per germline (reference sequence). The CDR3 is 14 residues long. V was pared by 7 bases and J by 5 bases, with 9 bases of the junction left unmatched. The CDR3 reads CASTADRVGTEAFF. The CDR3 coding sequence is TGTGCCAGTACCGCGGACAGGGTGGGGACTGAAGCTTTCTTT.

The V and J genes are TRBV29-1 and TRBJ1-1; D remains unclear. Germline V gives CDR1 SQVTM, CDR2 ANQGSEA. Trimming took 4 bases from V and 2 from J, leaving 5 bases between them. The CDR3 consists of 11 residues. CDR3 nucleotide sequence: TGCAGCGTTGCCAGTAACACTGAAGCTTTCTTT. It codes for CSVASNTEAFF.

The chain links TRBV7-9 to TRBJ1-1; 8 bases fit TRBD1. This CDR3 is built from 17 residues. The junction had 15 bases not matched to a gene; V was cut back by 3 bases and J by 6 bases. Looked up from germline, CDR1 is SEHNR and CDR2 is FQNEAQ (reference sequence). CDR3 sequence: CASSFRQGRSVTAEAFF. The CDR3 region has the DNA TGTGCCAGCAGCTTCCGACAGGGGAGGAGTGTAACGGCTGAAGCTTTCTTT.

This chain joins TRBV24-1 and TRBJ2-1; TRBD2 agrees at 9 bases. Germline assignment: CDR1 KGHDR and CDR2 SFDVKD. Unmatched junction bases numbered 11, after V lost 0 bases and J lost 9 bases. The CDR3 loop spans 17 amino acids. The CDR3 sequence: CATSDLQVRGGRGEQFF. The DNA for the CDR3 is TGTGCCACCAGTGATTTGCAGGTGCGGGGGGGCCGTGGTGAGCAGTTCTTC.

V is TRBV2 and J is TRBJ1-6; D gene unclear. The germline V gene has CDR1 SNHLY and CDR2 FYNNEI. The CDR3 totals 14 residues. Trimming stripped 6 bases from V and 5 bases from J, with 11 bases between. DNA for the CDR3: TGTGCCAGCAGCCTGACACGGAATAATTCACCCCTCCACTTT. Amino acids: CASSLTRNNSPLHF.

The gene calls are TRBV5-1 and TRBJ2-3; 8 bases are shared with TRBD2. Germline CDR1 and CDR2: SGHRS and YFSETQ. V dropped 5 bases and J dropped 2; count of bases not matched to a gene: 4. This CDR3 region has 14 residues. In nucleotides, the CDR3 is TGCGCCAGCAGAATGCGGGGGGACACAGATACGCAGTATTTT. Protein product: CASRMRGDTDTQYF.

CDR3 protein: CASSLMADSSTDTQYF. CDR3 bases: TGTGCCAGCAGCTTAATGGCGGACTCTAGCACAGATACGCAGTATTTT. The rearrangement joins TRBV7-3 to TRBJ2-3; D is perhaps TRBD2 (5 bases). Deletions cut 1 base from V and 0 bases from J, with 11 bases between. Per germline, CDR1 SGHTA and CDR2 FQGTGA. This CDR3 region has 16 residues.

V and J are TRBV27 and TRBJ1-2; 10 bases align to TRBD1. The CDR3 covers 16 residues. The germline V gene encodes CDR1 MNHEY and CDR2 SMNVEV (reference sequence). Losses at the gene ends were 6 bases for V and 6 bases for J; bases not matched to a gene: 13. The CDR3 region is CASRTPGQGPSDGYTF. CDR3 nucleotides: TGTGCCAGCAGGACTCCGGGACAGGGGCCTAGCGATGGCTACACCTTC.

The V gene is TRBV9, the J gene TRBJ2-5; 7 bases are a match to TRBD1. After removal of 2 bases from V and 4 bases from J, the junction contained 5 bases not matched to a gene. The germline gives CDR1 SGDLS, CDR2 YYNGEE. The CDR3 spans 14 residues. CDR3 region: CASSVRDRVETQYF. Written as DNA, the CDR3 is TGTGCCAGCAGCGTCCGAGACAGGGTAGAGACCCAGTACTTC.